This TCR beta chain was documented in a study of T-cell memory formation after mild COVID-19. TCRdb re-called the 5' RACE reads through MiXCR, storing one row per CDR3 protein. The data show fewer than 300,000 distinct CDR3 sequences, with roughly 18% seen just once and more than 20% held by the top ten. Germline lookup yields CDR1 SGHRS and CDR2 YFSETQ. The CDR3 sequence is 15 residues long. Deletions cut 1 base from V and 10 bases from J, with 15 bases between. This chain connects TRBV5-1 to TRBJ1-6; D not resolved. This sequence was found in a man aged 18 to 29 who had mild COVID-19 (a few samples of this study predate the infection). Cell type and time point are not known. The sequenced sample was PBMCs or a T cell subset sorted from them (not recorded which). The CDR3 loop reads CASSLSGRGRSPLHF. The DNA for the CDR3 is TGCGCCAGCAGCTTGTCCGGTCGGGGTAGGTCACCCCTCCACTTT.